The next 32 T cell receptor beta chains were all read from a single sample in a study of OX40 agonist ivuxolimab in advanced cancers. Here immunoSEQ multiplex PCR was the method, and the copy in TCRdb shows in-frame clones only, minus some. The table lists about 99,000 clones, roughly 91% of them singletons. Source: CD4+ or CD8+ T cells sorted from blood, taken in a trial of the OX40 agonist ivuxolimab. All receptors come from an adult with an advanced solid tumor such as melanoma, head and neck, liver or kidney cancer.

The rearrangement joins TRBV11-1 to TRBJ2-7; D not resolved. V was trimmed by 2 bases and J by 3 bases, leaving 11 bases between them. The CDR3 contains 14 residues. Germline assignment: CDR1 SGHAT and CDR2 FQDESV (reference sequence). This CDR3 reads CASSLTDGGYEQYF. CDR3 DNA: TGTGCCAGCAGCTTAACGGACGGCGGCTACGAGCAGTACTTC.

This clone was observed once. This chain uses TRBV7-6 with TRBJ2-1; no reliable D call. Per germline, CDR1 SGHVS and CDR2 FNYEAQ. V lost 1 base and J lost 9, with 10 bases in between. This CDR3 is built from 13 residues. CDR3 sequence: CASSLGEYGEQFF. For the CDR3, the DNA is TGTGCCAGCAGCTTAGGAGAGTATGGTGAGCAGTTCTTC.

This chain connects TRBV4-1 to TRBJ2-7; 9 positions match TRBD2. CDR1 and CDR2 (germline): MGHRA, YSYEKL. V dropped 4 bases and J dropped 0; count of bases not matched to a gene: 13. The CDR3 has 18 amino acids. CDR3 residues: CASSPTWGSGGHSYEQYF. CDR3 coding DNA: TGCGCCAGCAGCCCAACTTGGGGGAGCGGGGGGCACTCCTACGAGCAGTACTTC.

V gene TRBV10-1 combines with J gene TRBJ1-2, with a tentative D call TRBD1 (6 bases). In germline, CDR1 is WNHNN, CDR2 SYGVQD (reference sequence). The CDR3 is made up of 13 amino acids. With 4 bases removed from V and 7 bases from J, the gap between germline ends came to 13 bases. The DNA for the CDR3 is TGCGCCAGCAGTGCAACAGGGTTTTCTGGCTACACCTTC. Translating it yields CASSATGFSGYTF.

The rearrangement links TRBV6-6 to TRBJ2-3, with D tentatively TRBD1 or TRBD2 (6 bases each). CDR1 is MNHNY, CDR2 SVGAGI, per germline (reference sequence). The CDR3 length is 15 residues. With 5 bases removed from V and 1 base from J, the gap between germline ends came to 13 bases. CDR3 sequence reads: CASSGRGVGTDTQYF. Written as DNA, the CDR3 is TGTGCCAGCAGTGGAAGGGGGGTAGGCACAGATACGCAGTATTTT.

The sample holds one count of this clone. The V call is TRBV6-6, the J call TRBJ1-1; D perhaps matches TRBD1 (6 bases). The CDR3 sequence is 16 residues long. CDR1 and CDR2 from the germline V gene are MNHNY and SVGAGI (reference sequence). Trimming stripped 0 bases from V and 5 bases from J, with 16 bases between. For the CDR3, the DNA is TGTGCCAGCAGTTACTCAGGGGGGGGGCGCAGAACTGAAGCTTTCTTT. Translating gives CASSYSGGGRRTEAFF.

The V and J genes are TRBV25-1 and TRBJ1-3; 7 bases fit TRBD1. The CDR3 consists of 15 residues. Per the germline V gene, CDR1 is MGHDK and CDR2 is SYGVNS. Trimming removed 6 bases from V and 2 bases from J; junction bases left unmatched: 7. The CDR3 spells CASRPTGVAGNTIYF. The DNA of the CDR3 is TGTGCCAGCAGGCCAACAGGGGTGGCTGGAAACACCATATATTTT.

V gene TRBV28 combines with J gene TRBJ1-1; D unclear. Deletions cut 6 bases from V and 4 bases from J, with 9 bases between. CDR3 length equals 12 residues. In germline, CDR1 is MDHEN, CDR2 SYDVKM. CDR3 sequence reads: CASRVLTTEAFF. CDR3 nucleotides: TGTGCCAGCAGGGTCCTGACCACTGAAGCTTTCTTT.

The chain recombines TRBV6-1 with TRBJ2-1; 7 nucleotides match TRBD2. The CDR3 totals 15 residues. The J segment lost 0 bases and the V segment lost 10 bases, leaving 9 bases of the junction unmatched. Germline V gene data show CDR1 as MNHNS and CDR2 as SASEGT. The CDR3 loop is CATHRLALSYNEQFF. For the CDR3, the DNA is TGTGCCACCCATCGACTAGCCCTCTCCTACAATGAGCAGTTCTTC.

The chain employs TRBV7-9 and TRBJ2-3, with 11 nucleotides matching TRBD2. CDR1 is SEHNR, CDR2 FQNEAQ, per germline (reference sequence). There are 15 residues in the CDR3. V was clipped by 2 bases and J by 5 bases; unmatched bases: 3. CDR3 region: CASSLTSGSRDTQYF. DNA of the CDR3: TGTGCCAGCAGCTTAACTAGCGGGAGTCGAGATACGCAGTATTTT.

The chain is built from TRBV5-4 and TRBJ2-7; no reliable D call. CDR1 is SGHNT and CDR2 is YYREEE in the germline V gene (reference sequence). CDR3 length equals 13 residues. The V end lost 0 bases, the J end lost 0 bases, and 4 bases lay between the germline ends. The CDR3 reads CASSLASSYEQYF. The CDR3 bases are TGTGCCAGCAGCTTGGCAAGCTCCTACGAGCAGTACTTC.

This chain links TRBV29-1 with TRBJ2-7; D is perhaps TRBD1 (7 bases). The germline V gene has CDR1 SQVTM and CDR2 ANQGSEA. The CDR3 has 12 residues. V lost 5 bases and J 7 bases, leaving 15 bases between the germline ends. CDR3 region: CSVSEGAREQYF. In DNA form, the CDR3 reads TGCAGCGTTTCGGAGGGGGCGCGAGAGCAGTACTTC.

CDR3 nucleotides: TGTGCCAGCAGTTTATTGGGACTAGCTTTCGCCGGGGAGCTGTTTTTT. Protein product: CASSLLGLAFAGELFF. The gene calls are TRBV28 and TRBJ2-2; 9 positions agree with TRBD2. V dropped 1 base and J dropped 6; count of bases not matched to a gene: 6. The length of the CDR3 is 16 residues. Germline CDR1 is MDHEN and CDR2 is SYDVKM.

V is TRBV5-4 and J is TRBJ2-1; D not certain. Germline CDR1 reads SGHNT; CDR2 reads YYREEE (reference sequence). V lost 3 bases, J lost 9 bases, and 7 bases lay in between. CDR3 size: 11 residues. The CDR3 bases are TGTGCCAGCAGCTCTAGAGGTGAGCAGTTCTTC. Its translation: CASSSRGEQFF.

This clone came up a few times. This rearrangement joins TRBV5-4 to TRBJ2-3; 11 bases are a match to TRBD2. The germline CDR1 and CDR2 sequences are SGHNT and YYREEE (reference sequence). This CDR3 is 18 amino acids long. The J segment lost 3 bases and the V segment lost 4 bases, leaving 13 bases of the junction unmatched. CDR3 bases: TGTGCCAGCAGCGCCTCTACCCCGGGACTAGCGGCAACAGATACGCAGTATTTT. This translates into CASSASTPGLAATDTQYF.

The chain is built from TRBV7-9 and TRBJ2-1; the D gene could be TRBD1 or TRBD2 (6 bases each). The CDR3 spans 17 residues. V was cut by 3 bases and J by 4 bases, with 19 bases left in between. Germline-derived CDR1 and CDR2 are SEHNR and FQNEAQ (reference sequence). CDR3 DNA sequence: TGTGCCAGCAGCTTCTTAGGCGGGACAACCACGTACAATGAGCAGTTCTTC. Amino acids: CASSFLGGTTTYNEQFF.

The chain links TRBV28 to TRBJ2-3; D remains unclear. Trimming took off 6 bases at V and 0 bases at J, with 7 bases between the two ends. The CDR3 extends over 13 amino acids. Per the germline V gene, CDR1 is MDHEN and CDR2 is SYDVKM. CDR3 nucleotide sequence: TGTGCCAGCAGGGCCCCGAGCACAGATACGCAGTATTTT. This translates into CASRAPSTDTQYF.

A remark on this clone: Other DNA sequences in this sample translate to the same CDR3. This chain links TRBV7-2 with TRBJ2-7, with unresolved D. CDR1 and CDR2 from the germline V gene are SGHTA and FQGNSA. Trimming stripped 1 base from V and 0 bases from J, with 10 bases between. CDR3 size: 15 residues. The CDR3 reads CASSLDRVSSYEQYF. The CDR3 bases are TGTGCCAGCAGCTTAGACCGGGTCAGCTCCTACGAGCAGTACTTC.

The gene calls are TRBV5-1 and TRBJ2-7, with 7 nucleotides matching TRBD1. V gave up 5 bases and J gave up 2 bases; unmatched junction bases: 7. CDR3 length equals 14 residues. Germline lookup yields CDR1 SGHRS and CDR2 YFSETQ. DNA for the CDR3: TGCGCCAGCAGTAAATGGACAGGTGCCTACGAGCAGTACTTC. It codes for CASSKWTGAYEQYF.

The V call is TRBV18, the J call TRBJ2-1, with 9 bases fitting TRBD1. Looked up from germline, CDR1 is KGHSH and CDR2 is LQKENI. The CDR3 extends over 15 amino acids. The V and J ends lost 1 base and 9 bases, in that order; junction bases with no gene match: 7. CDR3 region: CASSPRRDRVFEQFF. The CDR3 region has the DNA TGTGCCAGCTCACCACGAAGGGACAGGGTTTTTGAGCAGTTCTTC.

The rearrangement links TRBV7-9 to TRBJ2-1; no definite D call. Trimming shortened V by 1 base and J by 1 base, and 5 bases separated the two germline ends. Germline CDR1 SEHNR, CDR2 FQNEAQ (reference sequence). This CDR3 comprises 14 residues. The DNA for the CDR3 is TGTGCCAGCAGCTTAGAAGTTTCCTACAATGAGCAGTTCTTC. It encodes CASSLEVSYNEQFF.

The gene calls are TRBV28 and TRBJ2-7; D is perhaps TRBD2 (5 bases). V gave up 6 bases and J gave up 0 bases, with 15 bases separating them. The CDR3 extends over 15 amino acids. Germline V gene data show CDR1 as MDHEN and CDR2 as SYDVKM. The CDR3 sequence is CASSRGLSYSYEQYF. The CDR3 DNA follows: TGTGCCAGCAGCAGAGGACTCTCATACTCCTACGAGCAGTACTTC.

The chain carries TRBV9 and TRBJ2-7; D gene unclear. V was pared by 0 bases and J by 7 bases, with 14 bases between. Germline V gene data show CDR1 as SGDLS and CDR2 as YYNGEE. The CDR3 runs to 14 residues. CDR3 DNA sequence: TGTGCCAGCAGCGTAGCCAACTCCTTCGGGGAGCAGTACTTC. This encodes CASSVANSFGEQYF.

The chain is built from TRBV11-3 and TRBJ2-5; tentative D call: TRBD1 (6 bases). V lost 1 base and J lost 0, with 9 bases in between. This CDR3 contains 15 residues. Germline loops: CDR1 SGHNT, CDR2 YENEEA. CDR3 loop: CASSLGGTHQETQYF. As DNA, the CDR3 is TGTGCCAGCAGCTTAGGGGGGACACACCAAGAGACCCAGTACTTC.

The chain carries TRBV19 and TRBJ1-1; possible D gene TRBD1, 6 bases. Trimming cost V 5 bases and J 1 base, with 17 bases left between them. There are 16 residues in the CDR3. Per the germline V gene, CDR1 is LNHDA and CDR2 is SQIVND (reference sequence). This CDR3 is CASSQIGRTANTEAFF. The CDR3 DNA sequence: TGTGCCAGTAGTCAAATTGGGAGGACAGCGAACACTGAAGCTTTCTTT.

The chain recombines TRBV25-1 with TRBJ2-5; a weak D match, TRBD1 (5 bases). V was cut by 8 bases and J by 1 base, with 8 bases left in between. The germline V gene encodes CDR1 MGHDK and CDR2 SYGVNS. The CDR3 spans 12 residues. CDR3 sequence reads: CASPQVQETQYF. The CDR3 coding sequence is TGTGCCAGCCCACAGGTCCAAGAGACCCAGTACTTC.

In nucleotides, the CDR3 is TGTGCCAGCAGGCAATCTCCGGGGAGCACAGATACGCAGTATTTT. Translating it yields CASRQSPGSTDTQYF. This sequence joins TRBV7-2 and TRBJ2-3; D perhaps matches TRBD2 (5 bases). This CDR3 has 15 amino acids. Germline V gene sequence: CDR1 SGHTA, CDR2 FQGNSA. The V end was cut by 6 bases, the J end by 0 bases, with 13 bases between.

This clone was seen just once. The genes are TRBV19 and TRBJ2-5; the D call may be TRBD1 or TRBD2 (5 bases each). Trimming stripped 3 bases from V and 4 bases from J, with 12 bases between. Germline V lookup: CDR1 LNHDA, CDR2 SQIVND (reference sequence). This CDR3 is 14 amino acids long. CDR3 residues: CASSMGSGTETQYF. The CDR3 nucleotides read TGTGCCAGTAGTATGGGGTCGGGGACAGAGACCCAGTACTTC.

The CDR3 DNA sequence: TGTGCCAGCAGTCCCGGGGACAGGGGGCGTTACAATCAGCCCCAGCATTTT. The encoded protein is CASSPGDRGRYNQPQHF. The chain joins TRBV28 to TRBJ1-5, with TRBD1 matching 12 bases. Germline V gives CDR1 MDHEN, CDR2 SYDVKM. Trimming at V came to 5 bases and at J to 3 bases, leaving 8 bases not matched to a gene. The CDR3 spans 17 residues.

The genes are TRBV10-1 and TRBJ2-1, with a tentative D call TRBD2 (6 bases). The V end was cut by 0 bases, the J end by 10 bases, with 13 bases between. Germline-derived CDR1 and CDR2 are WNHNN and SYGVQD (reference sequence). This CDR3 has 14 residues. The CDR3 DNA follows: TGCGCCAGCAGTGAGTCCTGGCGGGATCGGGAGCAGTTCTTC. Amino acids: CASSESWRDREQFF.

This chain connects TRBV4-3 to TRBJ2-1; a weak D match, TRBD1 (5 bases). V lost 0 bases and J lost 5, with 20 bases in between. Germline CDR1 reads LGHNA; CDR2 reads YSLEER. The CDR3 is 18 residues long. This CDR3 is CASSQEPPQGYFHNEQFF. In DNA form, the CDR3 reads TGCGCCAGCAGCCAAGAGCCCCCCCAGGGATATTTTCACAATGAGCAGTTCTTC.

The rearrangement links TRBV6-1 to TRBJ2-7, with D hard to call. The CDR3 sequence is 13 residues long. V shed 1 base and J shed 3 bases, with 7 bases lying between them. CDR1 is MNHNS and CDR2 is SASEGT in the germline V gene. This CDR3 is CASSEGLVYEQYF. CDR3 sequence (DNA): TGTGCCAGCAGTGAAGGTCTAGTCTACGAGCAGTACTTC.